The rows below give T cell receptor beta chains drawn from one sample of a study of CD8 T cells in Susac syndrome. TCRdb reprocessed the immunoSEQ multiplex PCR reads via MiXCR and lists one record per CDR3 protein. The sample carries a few hundred thousand distinct CDR3 sequences, around 84% recorded once. Sequencing was performed on CD8+ T cells from PBMCs. Every receptor here comes from a human donor with multiple sclerosis. The CDR3 runs from the conserved cysteine through the conserved F or W. D genes are given only for firm matches. Some rows have no size entry. The others give once, few or many, or a class for an expanded clone.

V	D	J	size	CDR3	DNA
TRBV9	-	TRBJ2-7	-	CASSVGQASSYEQYF	TGTGCCAGCAGCGTAGGGCAGGCGAGCTCCTACGAGCAGTACTTC
TRBV5-6	TRBD1	TRBJ2-7	-	CASRQGAREQYF	TGTGCCAGCCGTCAGGGGGCCCGCGAGCAGTACTTC
TRBV9	-	TRBJ2-2	few	CASSVNTGELFF	TGTGCCAGCAGCGTTAATACCGGGGAGCTGTTTTTT
TRBV27	-	TRBJ2-1	-	CASSPLTYNEQFF	TGTGCCAGCAGTCCGCTAACCTACAATGAGCAGTTCTTC
TRBV7-9	-	TRBJ2-7	-	CASSPKLGYGTYEQYF	TGTGCCAGCAGCCCCAAGTTGGGGTACGGGACCTACGAGCAGTACTTC
TRBV20-1	TRBD1	TRBJ2-4	-	CSAHGGQGASLAKNIQYF	TGCAGTGCGCACGGGGGACAGGGGGCTTCCTTAGCCAAAAACATTCAGTACTTC
TRBV19	TRBD1	TRBJ1-1	-	CASRDTPDRYTEAFF	TGTGCCAGTAGGGACACACCGGACAGGTACACTGAAGCTTTCTTT
TRBV7-9	TRBD1	TRBJ2-7	few	CASSPDRGRYEQYF	TGTGCCAGCAGCCCGGACAGGGGGCGGTACGAGCAGTACTTC
TRBV13	TRBD2	TRBJ2-3	few	CASSSTSGRVDTQYF	TGTGCCAGCAGCTCCACTAGCGGGAGGGTCGATACGCAGTATTTT
TRBV12-3/TRBV12-4	-	TRBJ1-5	-	CASSLARDADPQPQHF	TGTGCCAGCAGTTTAGCCAGGGATGCGGATCCCCAGCCCCAGCATTTT
TRBV25-1	-	TRBJ1-6	-	CASSEYGSYNSPLHF	TGTGCCAGCAGTGAATACGGCTCCTATAATTCACCCCTCCACTTT
TRBV27	-	TRBJ1-2	-	CASSPSFHSVQYGYTF	TGTGCCAGCAGTCCTTCTTTCCACAGCGTTCAGTATGGCTACACCTTC
TRBV2	TRBD2	TRBJ2-1	-	CASSELAGAYNEQFF	TGTGCCAGCAGTGAACTAGCGGGAGCTTACAATGAGCAGTTCTTC
TRBV6-2/TRBV6-3	TRBD2	TRBJ2-2	-	CASSYYTSGSMKSGELFF	TGTGCCAGCAGTTACTACACTAGCGGGAGCATGAAGTCCGGGGAGCTGTTTTTT
TRBV7-3	-	TRBJ1-1	once	CASSLIGRGETEAFF	TGTGCCAGCAGCTTAATCGGTAGGGGGGAGACTGAAGCTTTCTTT
TRBV19	-	TRBJ2-7	few	CASSPSTGLYEQYF	TGTGCCAGTAGTCCGTCGACCGGACTCTACGAGCAGTACTTC
TRBV30	-	TRBJ1-6	-	CAWAQGRNSPLHF	TGTGCCTGGGCCCAAGGGCGCAATTCACCCCTCCACTTT
TRBV27	TRBD2	TRBJ2-3	-	CASSSATSGSTDTQYF	TGTGCCAGCAGTTCGGCCACTAGCGGGAGCACAGATACGCAGTATTTT